The TCR beta chain under discussion was sequenced for a study of siplizumab effects on memory and regulatory T cells. Turning to this clone: Its antigen is not identified.

Germline trimming cut 0 bases from V and 5 bases from J; bases unmatched to any gene: 13. This CDR3 has 18 residues. Germline V gene sequence: CDR1 LGHNT, CDR2 FRNRAP. Study results and caveats: The Treg-derived share of mappable alloreactive CD4+ clones averaged about 68% with siplizumab and 26.9% in controls. Alloreactive sequences that could be traced to unstimulated CD4+ memory cells showed a significant reduction under siplizumab.

Per sample, the assay covered around 10^5 TCR templates. Profiling relied on immunoSEQ multiplex PCR, and the TCRdb table lists in-frame clones only, not all of them. This table has some 100,000 clones, approximately 92% appearing once. This TCR was recovered from a human donor in good health. The chain joins TRBV12-5 to TRBJ2-3, with 8 bases lining up with TRBD2. Sequenced material: CD4+ T cells sorted from blood. In DNA, the CDR3 is TGTGCTAGTGGTTTGGTACTCCTGGCGGGGGGACCTCTAGATACGCAGTATTTT. Translating it yields CASGLVLLAGGPLDTQYF.